Below, one TCR beta chain is given with its context. What it binds is not known. The data derive from a study of CD8+ T cells in alopecia areata. General study points: Scalp sample data also include resident alphabeta T cells from normal skin.

The CDR3 has 12 amino acids. Germline V gene data show CDR1 as MNHEY and CDR2 as SMNVEV (reference sequence). Deletions cut 4 bases from V and 5 bases from J, with 9 bases between. Stated treatment: oral pan-JAK inhibitor, 5-10 mg twice daily. Reverse transcription of extracted RNA yielded cDNA, which provided the sequencing template. TCRdb's copy holds only in-frame clones and misses some; the assay was immunoSEQ multiplex PCR. The sample has about 210,000 clones, roughly 56% seen once. The rearrangement uses TRBV27 and TRBJ2-7, with D possibly being TRBD1 (5 bases). Specimen: CD4+ T cells sorted from blood, collected at week 4, from a patient treated with tofacitinib. This clonotype originated in a human donor with alopecia areata. CDR3: CASSSPGHEQYF. The CDR3 DNA sequence: TGTGCCAGCAGTTCCCCAGGGCACGAGCAGTACTTC.